The 26 T cell receptor beta chains in this list originate from one sample, sequenced in a study of T cell repertoires in cytomegalovirus infection. The antigens these receptors bind are not known. From the reads, TCRdb called clonotypes with MiXCR, one entry per CDR3 protein. Of 650,000 to 850,000 distinct CDR3 sequences listed, around 29% were seen once; the top ten hold around 13%. Sequences were derived from cultured CD8+ T cells from PBMCs, sampled from culture after CMV antigen stimulation. These TCRs come from a human donor in good health (CMV status not recorded). Some clones in this sample may be carry-over from other donors' samples.

This clonotype was counted at least ten times. The gene calls are TRBV7-6 and TRBJ1-1; 9 positions match TRBD1. The CDR3 is 14 residues long. CDR1 is SGHVS, CDR2 FNYEAQ, per germline. Trimming took 6 bases from V and 0 from J; bases not matched to a gene: 2. CDR3 sequence (DNA): TGTGCCAGCAGGGGGACAGGGATGAACACTGAAGCTTTCTTT. This translates into CASRGTGMNTEAFF.

This clonotype was found a few times. The rearrangement joins TRBV6-5 to TRBJ2-2; 9 bases agree with TRBD2. V lost 3 bases, J lost 6 bases, and 8 bases stayed unmatched. Per germline, CDR1 MNHEY and CDR2 SVGAGI. The CDR3 is 16 residues long. The CDR3 sequence: CASSYASGVSAGELFF. Here the CDR3 DNA reads TGTGCCAGCAGTTATGCTAGCGGGGTCTCAGCCGGGGAGCTGTTTTTT.

This clonotype has only a few counts. V gene TRBV7-9 combines with J gene TRBJ2-7, with D possibly being TRBD2 (5 bases). The germline V gene encodes CDR1 SEHNR and CDR2 FQNEAQ (reference sequence). Trimming took off 5 bases at V and 2 bases at J, with 16 bases between the two ends. This CDR3 is built from 15 residues. This chain's CDR3 is CASSPRGQATYEQYF. For the CDR3, the DNA is TGTGCCAGCAGCCCGAGAGGGCAGGCTACCTACGAGCAGTACTTC.

The V call is TRBV6-8, the J call TRBJ1-2; TRBD1 agrees at 7 bases. Germline V gives CDR1 MNHGY, CDR2 SAAAGT. CDR3 length: 16 amino acids. J gave up 5 bases and V 2 bases, and 11 bases lay outside the gene matches. DNA of the CDR3: TGTGCCAGCAGTTACGTCCTGAGACAGGGCGGATATGGCTACACCTTC. Translated, it gives CASSYVLRQGGYGYTF.

This clonotype appeared many times. This chain joins TRBV2 and TRBJ2-7; a weak D match, TRBD1 (5 bases). Trimming shortened V by 7 bases and J by 9 bases, and 10 bases separated the two germline ends. The germline gives CDR1 SNHLY, CDR2 FYNNEI. The CDR3 is 10 residues long. The chain's CDR3 is CASKDQGQYF. The CDR3, as DNA: TGTGCCAGCAAGGATCAGGGGCAGTACTTC.

This clonotype was observed a few times. This chain links TRBV7-9 with TRBJ2-7, with D possibly matching TRBD2 (6 bases). The germline gives CDR1 SEHNR, CDR2 FQNEAQ (reference sequence). Deletions cut 3 bases from V and 6 bases from J, with 9 bases between. CDR3 size: 12 residues. In DNA, the CDR3 is TGTGCCAGCAGCTTGAACGGGGGCGAGCAGTACTTC. Translated, it gives CASSLNGGEQYF. Based on the CDR3 plus reference TRBV7-9 and TRBJ2-7, the full variable domain is DTGVSQNPRHKITKRGQNVTFRCDPISEHNRLYWYRQTLGQGPEFLTYFQNEAQLEKSRLLSDRFSAERPKGSFSTLEIQRTEQGDSAMYLCASSLNGGEQYFGPGTRLTVT.

This clonotype was seen a few times. The V and J genes are TRBV7-9 and TRBJ2-7; 7 positions match TRBD1. This CDR3 region has 13 residues. Germline assignment: CDR1 SEHNR and CDR2 FQNEAQ (reference sequence). With 5 bases clipped from V and 5 bases from J, the junction kept 6 bases outside the gene matches. The CDR3 protein is CASSPIGGDEQYF. DNA of the CDR3: TGTGCCAGCAGCCCCATAGGGGGCGACGAGCAGTACTTC. The whole variable domain, filled in from reference TRBV7-9 and TRBJ2-7, reads DTGVSQNPRHKITKRGQNVTFRCDPISEHNRLYWYRQTLGQGPEFLTYFQNEAQLEKSRLLSDRFSAERPKGSFSTLEIQRTEQGDSAMYLCASSPIGGDEQYFGPGTRLTVT.

In the case of this clonotype: A much larger clone lies one base from this, so it may be a read error. The gene calls are TRBV12-3 or TRBV12-4 and TRBJ1-1, with 10 bases lining up with TRBD1. CDR3 length: 17 amino acids. V lost 2 bases to trimming and J lost 3 bases; unmatched junction nucleotides: 9. Here the CDR3 reads CASSLNDLGTGDTEAFF. In DNA form, the CDR3 reads TGTGCCAGCAGTTTAAATGATTTAGGGACAGGGGACACTGAAGCTTTCTTT.

The chain joins TRBV6-5 to TRBJ2-2; a possible D gene is TRBD1 (5 bases). Trimming took off 0 bases at V and 3 bases at J, with 8 bases between the two ends. CDR1 is MNHEY, CDR2 SVGAGI, per germline. The CDR3 runs to 15 residues. The CDR3 reads CASSYSDTYTGELFF. Here the CDR3 DNA reads TGTGCCAGCAGTTACTCGGACACGTACACCGGGGAGCTGTTTTTT.

The chain couples TRBV6-1 to TRBJ2-3, with no clear D. The V gene lost 0 bases and the J gene lost 4 bases, with 8 bases spanning the gap. Germline CDR1 is MNHNS and CDR2 is SASEGT. The CDR3 is 14 residues long. CDR3 coding DNA: TGTGCCAGCAGTGAAGCGCGACCGCCAGATACGCAGTATTTT. Its translation: CASSEARPPDTQYF.

Many counts were recorded for this clonotype. The CDR3 nucleotides are TGTGCCTCTAGGAAGGGGAATTCACCCCTCCACTTT. It translates to CASRKGNSPLHF. This chain joins TRBV7-8 and TRBJ1-6; weak D call: TRBD1 (5 bases). Germline CDR1 is SGHVS and CDR2 is FQNEAQ. Trimming pared 11 bases from V and 7 bases from J, leaving 12 bases between. The CDR3 is 12 amino acids. Using reference TRBV7-8 and TRBJ1-6 for the parts outside the CDR3, the full variable domain is GAGVSQSPRYKVAKRGQDVALRCDPISGHVSLFWYQQALGQGPEFLTYFQNEAQLDKSGLPSDRFFAERPEGSVSTLKIQRTQQEDSAVYLCASRKGNSPLHFGNGTRLTVT.

This clonotype was detected many times. The rearrangement links TRBV7-9 to TRBJ2-5; TRBD2 aligns across 14 bases. The V and J ends lost 4 bases and 1 base, in that order; junction bases with no gene match: 8. The CDR3 has 18 amino acids. The germline V gene has CDR1 SEHNR and CDR2 FQNEAQ (reference sequence). The DNA for the CDR3 is TGTGCCAGCAGCTCCGGACTAGCGGGGGGCCCCTCCCAAGAGACCCAGTACTTC. It specifies CASSSGLAGGPSQETQYF.

This clonotype was detected a few times. The rearrangement joins TRBV7-2 to TRBJ2-7; weak D call: TRBD1 (5 bases). V was trimmed by 1 base and J by 0 bases, leaving 7 bases between them. The CDR3 covers 14 residues. Germline V gene data show CDR1 as SGHTA and CDR2 as FQGNSA. CDR3 nucleotides: TGTGCCAGCAGCTTAGGAGGACACTCCTACGAGCAGTACGTC. It specifies CASSLGGHSYEQYV.

The chain uses TRBV7-9 and TRBJ2-3; 10 bases fit TRBD1. V lost 5 bases to trimming and J lost 3 bases; unmatched junction nucleotides: 5. CDR1 and CDR2 (germline): SEHNR, FQNEAQ (reference sequence). The CDR3 contains 15 residues. The CDR3 sequence: CASSQRQGATDTQYF. DNA of the CDR3: TGTGCCAGCAGCCAAAGACAGGGGGCAACAGATACGCAGTATTTT.

The gene calls are TRBV12-3 or TRBV12-4 and TRBJ1-2; D unclear. Trimming removed 10 bases from V and 4 bases from J, with 13 bases in between. The CDR3 spans 12 residues. In DNA form, the CDR3 reads TGTGCCACCACTAACGAAATCTATGGCTACACCTTC. Translating it yields CATTNEIYGYTF.

This clonotype turned up a few times. This chain links TRBV5-6 with TRBJ1-2, with 8 bases matching TRBD1. J was trimmed by 5 bases and V by 4 bases; bases with no gene match: 10. The CDR3 is made up of 15 amino acids. Looked up from germline, CDR1 is SGHDT and CDR2 is YYEEEE. The CDR3 nucleotides are TGTGCCAGCAGCGAAGAGACAGGGGCCTTATATGGCTACACCTTC. Amino acid sequence: CASSEETGALYGYTF.

This clonotype was observed at least ten times. The genes are TRBV12-3 or TRBV12-4 and TRBJ1-2; no firm D call. V gave up 6 bases and J gave up 0 bases, with 8 bases separating them. The CDR3 loop spans 13 amino acids. The CDR3 loop is CASSLTANYGYTF. Here the CDR3 DNA reads TGTGCCAGCAGCTTAACAGCTAACTATGGCTACACCTTC.

This clonotype was picked up a small number of times. The chain is built from TRBV9 and TRBJ1-6, with a tentative D call TRBD1 (6 bases). Trimming took 3 bases from V and 10 from J, leaving 20 bases between them. There are 16 residues in the CDR3. Germline V CDR1 and CDR2: SGDLS, YYNGEE. This CDR3 is CASSASNRDKGSPLHF. CDR3 coding DNA: TGTGCCAGCAGCGCTTCGAACAGGGACAAGGGCTCACCCCTCCACTTT.

This clonotype was observed a few times. The rearrangement uses TRBV5-6 and TRBJ2-7; 8 nucleotides line up with TRBD1. The CDR3 runs 17 residues. J was trimmed by 1 base and V by 0 bases; bases with no gene match: 9. Germline V gives CDR1 SGHDT, CDR2 YYEEEE. The CDR3 loop reads CASSLDLWTGKSYEQYV. The CDR3 nucleotides read TGTGCCAGCAGCTTGGACTTATGGACAGGGAAATCCTACGAGCAGTACGTC.

J is TRBJ2-2 and V is TRBV6-2 or TRBV6-3, with a tentative D call TRBD2 (7 bases). The CDR3 covers 14 residues. Germline CDR1 reads MNHEY; CDR2 reads SVGEGT. V lost 6 bases to trimming and J lost 4 bases, with 12 bases between them. CDR3 in DNA: TGTGCCAGCAGAGGCGGGGGCTTCACCGGGGAGCTGTTTTTT. Translating gives CASRGGGFTGELFF.

This chain links TRBV29-1 with TRBJ2-7; D might be TRBD1 or TRBD2, each matching 5 bases. CDR1 and CDR2 from the germline V gene are SQVTM and ANQGSEA. The V and J ends lost 6 bases and 1 base respectively, with 10 bases between them. The CDR3 extends over 12 amino acids. The CDR3 region is CSVRGASYEQYF. The CDR3 DNA is TGCAGCGTCCGAGGGGCTTCCTACGAGCAGTACTTC.

This chain joins TRBV6-5 and TRBJ2-1; D gene unclear. Trimming cost V 2 bases and J 6 bases, with 11 bases left between them. The germline gives CDR1 MNHEY, CDR2 SVGAGI. CDR3 length: 14 amino acids. Here the CDR3 reads CASSYVKATNEQFF. CDR3 nucleotide sequence: TGTGCCAGCAGTTACGTGAAGGCTACCAATGAGCAGTTCTTC.

This chain joins TRBV7-6 and TRBJ2-7; weak D call: TRBD1 (6 bases). The CDR3 loop spans 18 amino acids. V was shortened by 7 bases and J by 3 bases, with 28 bases between the two germline ends. Germline CDR1 SGHVS, CDR2 FNYEAQ. The CDR3 spells CASIKLPQAAGAGYEQYF. The CDR3 DNA sequence: TGTGCCAGCATCAAGCTTCCCCAGGCGGCAGGGGCAGGCTACGAGCAGTACTTC.

Worth noting for this clonotype: The junction departs from the called germline gene at one end, perhaps through a read error. CDR3 sequence (DNA): TGTGTCAGCAGCTCCGGGGCCCGGGGGGGACGAGAGACCCAGTACTTC. Residues: CVSSSGARGGRETQYF. The rearrangement joins TRBV5-6 to TRBJ2-5, with 8 bases fitting TRBD2. The length of the CDR3 is 16 residues. Germline CDR1 reads SGHDT; CDR2 reads YYEEEE.

The rearrangement joins TRBV7-6 to TRBJ1-1; 8 nucleotides agree with TRBD1. The CDR3 totals 18 residues. CDR1 and CDR2 from the germline V gene are SGHVS and FNYEAQ. Losses at the gene ends were 4 bases for V and 3 bases for J; bases not matched to a gene: 16. CDR3 nucleotide sequence: TGTGCCAGCAGCTGGACCGCTGACAGGGGCACGTCCGACACTGAAGCTTTCTTT. Residues: CASSWTADRGTSDTEAFF.

This clonotype was seen a few times. The V gene is TRBV2, the J gene TRBJ1-2; possible D gene TRBD1, 6 bases. Trimming removed 5 bases at V and 11 bases at J, with 12 bases between. Germline-derived CDR1 and CDR2 are SNHLY and FYNNEI. The CDR3 spans 11 residues. The CDR3 sequence: CASSTSRGYTF. The CDR3 DNA follows: TGTGCCAGCAGTACAAGTAGGGGGTACACCTTC.